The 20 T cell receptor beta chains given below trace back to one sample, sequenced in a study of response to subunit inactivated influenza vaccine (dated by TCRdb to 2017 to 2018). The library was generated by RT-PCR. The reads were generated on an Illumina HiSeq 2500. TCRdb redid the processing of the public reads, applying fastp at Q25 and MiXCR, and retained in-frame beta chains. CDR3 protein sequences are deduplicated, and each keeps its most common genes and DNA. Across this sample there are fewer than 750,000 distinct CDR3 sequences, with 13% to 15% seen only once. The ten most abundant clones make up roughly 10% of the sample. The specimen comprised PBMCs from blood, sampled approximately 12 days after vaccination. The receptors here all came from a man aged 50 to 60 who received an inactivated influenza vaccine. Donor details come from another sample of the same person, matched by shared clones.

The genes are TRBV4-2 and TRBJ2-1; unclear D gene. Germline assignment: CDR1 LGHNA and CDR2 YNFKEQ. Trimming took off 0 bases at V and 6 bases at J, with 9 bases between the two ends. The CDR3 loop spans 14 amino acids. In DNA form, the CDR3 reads TGTGCCAGCAGCCAAGATGGAGCCCTCAATGAGCAGTTCTTC. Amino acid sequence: CASSQDGALNEQFF.

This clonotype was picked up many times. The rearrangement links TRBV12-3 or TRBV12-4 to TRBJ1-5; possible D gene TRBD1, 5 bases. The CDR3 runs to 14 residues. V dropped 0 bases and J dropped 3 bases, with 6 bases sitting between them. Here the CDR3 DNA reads TGTGCCAGCAGTTTAGCAGGGGCCAATCAGCCCCAGCATTTT. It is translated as CASSLAGANQPQHF.

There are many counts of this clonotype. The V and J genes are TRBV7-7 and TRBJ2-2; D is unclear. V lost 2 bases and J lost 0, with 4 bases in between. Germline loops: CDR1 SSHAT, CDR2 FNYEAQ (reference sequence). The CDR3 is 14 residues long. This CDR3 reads CASSLSPNTGELFF. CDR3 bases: TGTGCCAGCAGCTTAAGTCCGAACACCGGGGAGCTGTTTTTT.

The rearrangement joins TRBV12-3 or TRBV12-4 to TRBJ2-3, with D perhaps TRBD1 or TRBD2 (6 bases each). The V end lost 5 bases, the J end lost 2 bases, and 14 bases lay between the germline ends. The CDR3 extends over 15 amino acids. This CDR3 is CASSPWRGNTDTQYF. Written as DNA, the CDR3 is TGTGCCAGCAGTCCATGGAGGGGGAACACAGATACGCAGTATTTT.

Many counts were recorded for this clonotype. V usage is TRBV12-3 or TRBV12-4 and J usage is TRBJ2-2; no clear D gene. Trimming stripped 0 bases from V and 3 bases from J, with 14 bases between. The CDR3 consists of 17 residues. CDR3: CASSLATARTYTGELFF. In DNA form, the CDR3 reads TGTGCCAGCAGTTTAGCGACGGCTAGAACGTACACCGGGGAGCTGTTTTTT.

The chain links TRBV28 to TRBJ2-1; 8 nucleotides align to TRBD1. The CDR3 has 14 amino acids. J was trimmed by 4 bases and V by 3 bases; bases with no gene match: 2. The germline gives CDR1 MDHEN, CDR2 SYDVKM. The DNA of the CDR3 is TGTGCCAGCAGTTTTGGGGACAGGTACAATGAGCAGTTCTTC. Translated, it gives CASSFGDRYNEQFF. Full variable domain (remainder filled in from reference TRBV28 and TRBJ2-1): DVKVTQSSRYLVKRTGEKVFLECVQDMDHENMFWYRQDPGLGLRLIYFSYDVKMKEKGDIPEGYSVSREKKERFSLILESASTNQTSMYLCASSFGDRYNEQFFGPGTRLTVL.

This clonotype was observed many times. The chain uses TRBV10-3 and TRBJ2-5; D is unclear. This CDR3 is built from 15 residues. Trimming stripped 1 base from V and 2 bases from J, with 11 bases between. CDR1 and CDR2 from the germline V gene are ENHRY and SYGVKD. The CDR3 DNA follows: TGTGCCATCAGTGAGTGGCAGGTGGGACAAGAGACCCAGTACTTC. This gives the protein CAISEWQVGQETQYF.

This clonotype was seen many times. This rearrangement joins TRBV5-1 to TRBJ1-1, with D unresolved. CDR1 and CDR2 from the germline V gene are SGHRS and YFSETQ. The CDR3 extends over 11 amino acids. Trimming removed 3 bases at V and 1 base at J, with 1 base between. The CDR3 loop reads CASSSNTEAFF. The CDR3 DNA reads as TGCGCCAGCAGCTCGAACACTGAAGCTTTCTTT.

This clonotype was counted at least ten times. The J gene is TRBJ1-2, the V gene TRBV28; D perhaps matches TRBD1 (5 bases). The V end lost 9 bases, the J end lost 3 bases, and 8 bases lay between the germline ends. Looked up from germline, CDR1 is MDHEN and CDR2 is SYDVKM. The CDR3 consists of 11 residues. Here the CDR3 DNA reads TGTGCCAGTCAGGGCGACTATGGCTACACCTTC. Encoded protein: CASQGDYGYTF.

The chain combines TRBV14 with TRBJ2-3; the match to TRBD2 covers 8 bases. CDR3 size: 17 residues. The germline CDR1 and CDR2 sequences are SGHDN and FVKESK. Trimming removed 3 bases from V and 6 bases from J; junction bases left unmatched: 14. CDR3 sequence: CASSQTTSDWTLDTQYF. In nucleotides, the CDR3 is TGTGCCAGCAGCCAGACGACTAGCGATTGGACTTTGGATACGCAGTATTTT.

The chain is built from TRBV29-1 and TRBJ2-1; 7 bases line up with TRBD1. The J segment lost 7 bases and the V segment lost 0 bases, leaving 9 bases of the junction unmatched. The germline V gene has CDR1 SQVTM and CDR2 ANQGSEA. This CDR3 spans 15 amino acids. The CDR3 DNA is TGCAGCGTTGAAGACGCGGGCAGGGGGTGGAATGAGCAGTTCTTC. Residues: CSVEDAGRGWNEQFF.

The CDR3 reads CASSLEEGVRPSNEKLFF. DNA of the CDR3: TGTGCCAGCAGCTTAGAAGAGGGGGTCCGTCCCTCTAATGAAAAACTGTTTTTT. V is TRBV7-6 and J is TRBJ1-4; perhaps TRBD1 as D (6 bases). Trimming removed 1 base from V and 3 bases from J, with 18 bases in between. Germline-derived CDR1 and CDR2 are SGHVS and FNYEAQ. There are 18 residues in the CDR3.

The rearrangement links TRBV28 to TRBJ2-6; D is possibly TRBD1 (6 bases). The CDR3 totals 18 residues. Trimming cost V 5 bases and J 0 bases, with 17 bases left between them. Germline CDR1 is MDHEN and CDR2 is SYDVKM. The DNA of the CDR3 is TGTGCCAGCAGTCAAACACTAAGGACAGACTCTGGGGCCAACGTCCTGACTTTC. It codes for CASSQTLRTDSGANVLTF.

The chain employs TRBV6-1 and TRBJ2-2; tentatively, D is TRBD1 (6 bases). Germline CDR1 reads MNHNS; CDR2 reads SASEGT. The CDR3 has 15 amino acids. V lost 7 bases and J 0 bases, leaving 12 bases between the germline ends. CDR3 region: CASKGHTPNTGELFF. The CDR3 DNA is TGTGCCAGCAAGGGACATACACCGAACACCGGGGAGCTGTTTTTT.

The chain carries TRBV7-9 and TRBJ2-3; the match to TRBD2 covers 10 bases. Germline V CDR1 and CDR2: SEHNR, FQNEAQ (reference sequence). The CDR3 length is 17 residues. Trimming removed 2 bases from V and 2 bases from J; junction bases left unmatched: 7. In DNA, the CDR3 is TGTGCCAGCAGCTTATATCCTAGCGGGAGATCCACAGATACGCAGTATTTT. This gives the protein CASSLYPSGRSTDTQYF. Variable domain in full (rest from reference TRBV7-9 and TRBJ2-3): DTGVSQNPRHKITKRGQNVTFRCDPISEHNRLYWYRQTLGQGPEFLTYFQNEAQLEKSRLLSDRFSAERPKGSFSTLEIQRTEQGDSAMYLCASSLYPSGRSTDTQYFGPGTRLTVL.

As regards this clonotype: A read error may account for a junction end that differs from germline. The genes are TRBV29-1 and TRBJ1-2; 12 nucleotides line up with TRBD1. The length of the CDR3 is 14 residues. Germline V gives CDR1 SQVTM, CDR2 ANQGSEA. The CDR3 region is CSVGTGGSVYSYTF. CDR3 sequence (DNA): TGCAGCGTCGGGACAGGGGGCTCTGTCTATAGCTACACCTTC.

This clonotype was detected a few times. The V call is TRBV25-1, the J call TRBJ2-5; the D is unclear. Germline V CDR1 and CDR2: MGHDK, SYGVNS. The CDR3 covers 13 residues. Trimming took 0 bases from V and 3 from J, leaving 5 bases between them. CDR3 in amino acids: CASSEYWEETQYF. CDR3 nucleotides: TGTGCCAGCAGTGAATATTGGGAAGAGACCCAGTACTTC.

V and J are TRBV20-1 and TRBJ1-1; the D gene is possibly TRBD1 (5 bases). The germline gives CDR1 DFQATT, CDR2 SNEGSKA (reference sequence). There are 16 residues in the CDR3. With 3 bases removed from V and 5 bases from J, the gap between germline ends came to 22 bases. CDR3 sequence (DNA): TGCAGTGCTAGGTGGGGGAGGGCGGGCCCCGGAACTGAAGCTTTCTTT. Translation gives CSARWGRAGPGTEAFF.

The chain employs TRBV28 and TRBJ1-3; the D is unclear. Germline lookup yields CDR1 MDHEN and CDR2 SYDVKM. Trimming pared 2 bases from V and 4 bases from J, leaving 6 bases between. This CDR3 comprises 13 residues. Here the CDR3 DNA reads TGTGCCAGCAGTTTACCTGCGGGAAACACCATATATTTT. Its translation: CASSLPAGNTIYF.

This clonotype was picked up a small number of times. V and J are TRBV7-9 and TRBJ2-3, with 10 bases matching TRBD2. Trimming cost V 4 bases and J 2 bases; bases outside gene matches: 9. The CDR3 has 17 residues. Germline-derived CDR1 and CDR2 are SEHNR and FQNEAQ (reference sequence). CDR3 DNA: TGTGCCAGCAGCTCCGCTAGCGGGAGACCTTCCACAGATACGCAGTATTTT. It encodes CASSSASGRPSTDTQYF.